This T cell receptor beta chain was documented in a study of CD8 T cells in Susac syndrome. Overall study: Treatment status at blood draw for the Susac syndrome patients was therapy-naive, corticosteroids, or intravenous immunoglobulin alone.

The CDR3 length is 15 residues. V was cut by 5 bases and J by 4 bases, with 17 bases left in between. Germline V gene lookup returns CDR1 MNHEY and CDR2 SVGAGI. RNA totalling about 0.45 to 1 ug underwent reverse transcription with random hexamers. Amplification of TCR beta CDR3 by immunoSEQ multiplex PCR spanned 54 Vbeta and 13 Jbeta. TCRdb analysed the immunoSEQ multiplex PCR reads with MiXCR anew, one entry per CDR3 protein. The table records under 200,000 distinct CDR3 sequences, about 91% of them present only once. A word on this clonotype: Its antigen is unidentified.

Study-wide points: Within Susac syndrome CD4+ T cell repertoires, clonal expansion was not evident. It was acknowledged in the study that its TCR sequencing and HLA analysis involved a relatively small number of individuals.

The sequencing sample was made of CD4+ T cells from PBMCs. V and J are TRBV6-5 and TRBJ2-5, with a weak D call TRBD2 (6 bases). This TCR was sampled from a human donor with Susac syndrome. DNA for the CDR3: TGTGCCAGCAGTACTAGGGGCCCGCGGGGAGAGACCCAGTACTTC. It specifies CASSTRGPRGETQYF.